This is a list of T cell receptor beta chains from one sample in a study of shared clonotypes between healthy human individuals. Libraries were prepared by immunoSEQ multiplex PCR; TCRdb keeps only in-frame clonotypes and omits some of them. Of fewer than 550,000 clones in the sample, about 79% are singletons; the top ten hold around 12%. The material sequenced was PBMCs. These receptors were taken from a woman in her 40s in good health. Some clones in this sample may be carry-over from other donors' samples. CDR3s include the opening cysteine and the closing phenylalanine or tryptophan. The D gene is left open where the match is weak. Clone size is stated in some rows and not others, as once, few, many or a class when expanded.

abundance,d_gene,v_gene,j_gene,CDR3aa,CDR3nt
-,-,TRBV2,TRBJ2-5,CASSEGGPPKQYF,TGTGCCAGCAGTGAAGGAGGGCCCCCCAAGCAGTACTTC
-,TRBD1,TRBV27,TRBJ1-4,CASSPRQGSIEKLFF,TGTGCCAGCAGTCCACGACAGGGTTCGATAGAAAAACTGTTTTTT
-,-,TRBV29-1,TRBJ2-3,CSVVTSGTDTQYF,TGCAGCGTTGTTACATCGGGCACAGATACGCAGTATTTT
-,TRBD2,TRBV7-8,TRBJ2-4,CASSPTSGTKNIQYF,TGTGCCAGCAGCCCGACTAGCGGGACAAAAAACATTCAGTACTTC
-,-,TRBV15,TRBJ2-1,CATSREGASLEQFF,TGTGCCACCAGCAGAGAGGGAGCATCCCTGGAGCAGTTCTTC
-,TRBD1,TRBV28,TRBJ1-4,CASGQGNEKLFF,TGTGCCAGCGGACAGGGTAATGAAAAACTGTTTTTT
-,-,TRBV23-1,TRBJ2-1,CASSQSARGTYNEQFF,TGCGCCAGCAGTCAATCGGCCAGGGGAACCTACAATGAGCAGTTCTTC
-,-,TRBV5-6,TRBJ2-3,CASSNLGTQYF,TGTGCCAGCAGTAACTTGGGTACGCAGTATTTT
once,-,TRBV27,TRBJ1-1,CASLGRSPPTEAFF,TGTGCCAGTCTCGGGCGGTCCCCGCCCACTGAAGCTTTCTTT
-,TRBD1,TRBV30,TRBJ1-1,CAWSPKRGQGRRTEAFF,TGTGCCTGGAGTCCCAAACGGGGACAGGGGAGGAGGACTGAAGCTTTCTTT
-,-,TRBV13,TRBJ2-1,CASSSARGANEQFF,TGTGCCAGCAGCTCGGCGCGGGGCGCCAATGAGCAGTTCTTC
-,-,TRBV7-8,TRBJ2-6,CASSLAGHSGANVLTF,TGTGCCAGCAGCCTCGCGGGCCACTCTGGGGCCAACGTCCTGACTTTC
few,TRBD1,TRBV10-3,TRBJ1-1,CAIRQGAETEAFF,TGTGCCATCAGACAGGGGGCGGAGACTGAAGCTTTCTTT
-,-,TRBV7-6,TRBJ2-3,CASSLASDTQYF,TGTGCCAGCAGCCTAGCGTCAGATACGCAGTATTTT
once,-,TRBV6-5,TRBJ2-2,CASSSGQHTGELFF,TGTGCCAGCAGCTCCGGACAGCACACCGGGGAGCTGTTTTTT
-,TRBD2,TRBV29-1,TRBJ2-2,CSARGLAGRAGELFF,TGCAGCGCACGTGGACTAGCGGGTCGCGCCGGGGAGCTGTTTTTT
-,TRBD1,TRBV6-6,TRBJ2-5,CASSRDRQETQYF,TGTGCCAGTTCAAGGGACAGACAAGAGACCCAGTACTTC
-,-,TRBV15,TRBJ2-1,CATSRDVSNEQFF,TGTGCCACCAGCAGAGATGTCTCTAATGAGCAGTTCTTC
-,-,TRBV9,TRBJ1-3,CASSVDQLSGNTIYF,TGTGCCAGCAGCGTAGACCAACTCTCTGGAAACACCATATATTTT
-,TRBD2,TRBV6-5,TRBJ2-7,CASSYSAGGAYEQYF,TGTGCCAGCAGTTACAGCGCGGGAGGGGCCTACGAGCAGTACTTC
few,-,TRBV30,TRBJ2-2,CAWSVRTTGELFF,TGTGCCTGGAGTGTACGTACCACCGGGGAGCTGTTTTTT
few,TRBD2,TRBV28,TRBJ2-5,CASSLGTRETQYF,TGTGCCAGCAGCCTCGGGACTAGAGAGACCCAGTACTTC
-,TRBD2,TRBV7-2,TRBJ2-7,CASSLDSGRDEQYF,TGTGCCAGCAGCTTAGATAGCGGGAGGGACGAGCAGTACTTC
-,TRBD1,TRBV7-8,TRBJ1-5,CASSLGRDRVNQPQHF,TGTGCCAGCAGCTTAGGCCGGGACAGGGTGAATCAGCCCCAGCATTTT
-,-,TRBV9,TRBJ2-2,CASSVEDYRPTGELFF,TGTGCCAGCAGCGTAGAGGACTACCGGCCTACCGGGGAGCTGTTTTTT
-,TRBD1,TRBV5-8,TRBJ2-7,CASSIGQGAEQYF,TGTGCCAGCAGCATAGGACAGGGGGCCGAGCAGTACTTC
-,-,TRBV11-3,TRBJ2-5,CASSLAGTQETQYF,TGTGCCAGCAGCTTAGCGGGGACGCAAGAGACCCAGTACTTC
-,TRBD2,TRBV4-2,TRBJ2-2,CASSQEHTGRARTGELVF,TGTGCCAGCAGCCAAGAGCATACTGGGAGGGCCAGGACCGGGGAGCTGGTTTTT
few,TRBD1,TRBV7-9,TRBJ2-4,CASSLSGQGNIQYF,TGTGCCAGCAGCTTATCGGGACAGGGCAACATTCAGTACTTC
-,-,TRBV5-1,TRBJ1-5,CASSLGHPNQPQHF,TGCGCCAGCAGCTTGGGACACCCCAATCAGCCCCAGCATTTT
-,TRBD2,TRBV6-5,TRBJ2-1,CASSTVAGGWNEQFF,TGTGCCAGCAGTACGGTAGCGGGAGGTTGGAATGAGCAGTTCTTC
-,TRBD2,TRBV28,TRBJ2-7,CASRTGLGYEQYF,TGTGCCAGCAGAACGGGACTAGGATACGAGCAGTACTTC
-,TRBD1,TRBV6-4,TRBJ1-1,CASSASGGTEAFF,TGTGCCAGCAGTGCTTCAGGGGGCACTGAAGCTTTCTTT
-,-,TRBV19,TRBJ1-5,CASSMWSGRQPQHF,TGTGCCAGTAGTATGTGGTCGGGGAGACAGCCCCAGCATTTT
-,-,TRBV28,TRBJ1-3,CASSMGSGQRGNTIYF,TGTGCCAGCAGTATGGGTTCCGGCCAGCGGGGAAACACCATATATTTT
-,TRBD1,TRBV7-7,TRBJ1-1,CASSPDRGNTEAFF,TGTGCTAGCAGCCCAGACAGGGGGAACACTGAAGCTTTCTTT
-,-,TRBV9,TRBJ2-1,CASSVGVGGDEQFF,TGTGCCAGCAGCGTAGGGGTGGGTGGGGATGAGCAGTTCTTC
-,TRBD2,TRBV9,TRBJ2-1,CASSVGGTWGLDNEQFF,TGTGCCAGCAGCGTAGGAGGTACATGGGGACTAGACAATGAGCAGTTCTTC
-,TRBD1,TRBV7-9,TRBJ2-1,CASSGGEEQFF,TGTGCCAGCTCAGGGGGCGAAGAGCAGTTCTTC
-,-,TRBV7-8,TRBJ2-1,CASSLRRNSGNPYNEQFF,TGTGCCAGCAGCTTGCGGCGGAATAGCGGAAATCCCTACAATGAGCAGTTCTTC
-,-,TRBV30,TRBJ2-3,CAWRASALTDTQYF,TGTGCCTGGAGGGCTAGCGCGCTCACAGATACGCAGTATTTT
-,TRBD2,TRBV7-3,TRBJ2-1,CASSLRLAGVNEQFF,TGTGCCAGCAGCCTACGACTAGCGGGAGTGAATGAGCAGTTCTTC
-,-,TRBV5-1,TRBJ2-4,CASSLGAAGGTKNIQYF,TGCGCCAGCAGCTTGGGAGCGGCAGGAGGGACCAAAAACATTCAGTACTTC
-,-,TRBV6-5,TRBJ1-2,CASSYSGGLSGYTF,TGTGCCAGCAGTTACTCGGGGGGGCTTAGTGGCTACACCTTC
-,-,TRBV30,TRBJ1-6,CAWSRDNSPLHF,TGTGCCTGGAGCAGGGATAATTCACCCCTCCACTTT